This TCR beta chain stems from a study of blood T cell repertoires in COVID-19. The overall study: Samples came from the United States, Italy and Spain, spanning acute and convalescent COVID-19. PBMCs, B-cell-depleted T cells, or T cells were the source of the cDNA or gDNA that made up the material.

Authors' methods: Amplification of reference gene primers provided the estimated nucleated cell counts. Assay: immunoSEQ multiplex PCR; the TCRdb copy retains only in-frame clones and omits some. The V and J calls and the clone size are those of that table, but D and trimming were determined from the DNA. Among fewer than 130,000 clones, around 79% were seen once, and the ten largest hold 20% to 25%. The ends were cut back, 4 bases at V and 8 bases at J, with 11 bases in the middle. CDR1 and CDR2 (germline): MDHEN, SYDVKM. CDR3 length: 12 residues. V is TRBV28 and J is TRBJ1-2; no clear D gene. This TCR was recovered from a man in his 70s with active or convalescent COVID-19. Sequenced: peripheral blood. The CDR3 coding sequence is TGTGCCAGCAGTTCCCCCGTGGGCGGCTACACCTTC. Residues: CASSSPVGGYTF.